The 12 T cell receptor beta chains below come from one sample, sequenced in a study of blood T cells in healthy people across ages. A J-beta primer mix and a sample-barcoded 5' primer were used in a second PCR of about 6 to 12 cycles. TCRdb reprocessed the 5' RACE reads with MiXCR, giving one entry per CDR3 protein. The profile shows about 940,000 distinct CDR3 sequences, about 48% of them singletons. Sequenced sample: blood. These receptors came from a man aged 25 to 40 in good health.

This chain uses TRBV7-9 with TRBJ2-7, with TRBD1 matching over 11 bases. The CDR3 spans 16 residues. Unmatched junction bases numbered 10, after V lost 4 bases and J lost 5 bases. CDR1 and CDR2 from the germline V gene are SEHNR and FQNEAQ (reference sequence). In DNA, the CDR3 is TGTGCCAGCAGCTCACCCAGGACAGGGGGCAGCGACGAGCAGTACTTC. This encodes CASSSPRTGGSDEQYF.

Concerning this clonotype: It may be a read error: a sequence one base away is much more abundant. The CDR3 loop reads CASSEQRYEQYF. In DNA form, the CDR3 reads TGTGCCAGCAGTGAACAGCGCTACGAGCAGTACTTC. This chain joins TRBV2 and TRBJ2-7; D gene ambiguous. The V gene lost 2 bases and the J gene lost 3 bases, with 5 bases spanning the gap. This CDR3 is built from 12 residues. Germline-derived CDR1 and CDR2 are SNHLY and FYNNEI.

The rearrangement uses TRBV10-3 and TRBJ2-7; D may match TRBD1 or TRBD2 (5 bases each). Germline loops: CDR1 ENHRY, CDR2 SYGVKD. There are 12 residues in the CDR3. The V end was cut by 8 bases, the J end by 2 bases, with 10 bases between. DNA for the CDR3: TGTGCCATCTCCGGGACGCCCTACGAGCAGTACTTC. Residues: CAISGTPYEQYF.

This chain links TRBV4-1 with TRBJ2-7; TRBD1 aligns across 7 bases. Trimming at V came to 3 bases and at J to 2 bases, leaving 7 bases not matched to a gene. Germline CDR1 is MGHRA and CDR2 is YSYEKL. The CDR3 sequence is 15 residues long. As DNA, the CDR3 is TGCGCCAGCAGCCACGGGACAGAAGTACCCTACGAGCAGTACTTC. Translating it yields CASSHGTEVPYEQYF.

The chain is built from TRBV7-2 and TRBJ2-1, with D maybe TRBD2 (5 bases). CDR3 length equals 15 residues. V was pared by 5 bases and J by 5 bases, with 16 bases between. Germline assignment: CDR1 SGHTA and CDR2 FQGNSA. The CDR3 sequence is CASSQLVSTNNEQFF. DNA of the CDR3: TGTGCCAGCAGCCAACTAGTGTCCACCAACAATGAGCAGTTCTTC.

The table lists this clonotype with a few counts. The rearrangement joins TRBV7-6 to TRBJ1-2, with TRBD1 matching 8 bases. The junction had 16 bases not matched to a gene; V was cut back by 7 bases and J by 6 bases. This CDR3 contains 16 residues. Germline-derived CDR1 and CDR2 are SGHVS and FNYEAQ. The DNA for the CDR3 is TGTGCCAGCACCGACTTTCCAGGGGGCGCGTCTAATGGCTACACCTTC. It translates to CASTDFPGGASNGYTF.

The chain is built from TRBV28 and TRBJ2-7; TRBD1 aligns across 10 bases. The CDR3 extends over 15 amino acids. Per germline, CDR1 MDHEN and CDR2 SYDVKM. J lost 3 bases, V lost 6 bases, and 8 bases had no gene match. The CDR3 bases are TGTGCCAGCAGGGAGAGGACAGGGGGGATCTACGAGCAGTACTTC. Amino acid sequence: CASRERTGGIYEQYF.

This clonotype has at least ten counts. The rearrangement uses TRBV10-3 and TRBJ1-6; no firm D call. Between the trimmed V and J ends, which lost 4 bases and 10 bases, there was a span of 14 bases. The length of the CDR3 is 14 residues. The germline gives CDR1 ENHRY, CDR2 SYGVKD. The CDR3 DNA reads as TGTGCCATCAGTGGCGGAGGTAATAGCTCACCCCTCCACTTT. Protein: CAISGGGNSSPLHF.

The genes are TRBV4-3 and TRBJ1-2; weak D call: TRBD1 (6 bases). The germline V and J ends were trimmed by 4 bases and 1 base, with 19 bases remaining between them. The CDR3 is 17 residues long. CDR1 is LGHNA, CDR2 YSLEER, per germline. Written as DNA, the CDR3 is TGCGCCAGCAGCCCAACAACTGCGGCAGGGGATAACTATGGCTACACCTTC. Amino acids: CASSPTTAAGDNYGYTF.

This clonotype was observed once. The CDR3: CASSLGGGTRETQYF. The DNA for the CDR3 is TGTGCCAGCAGTTTAGGCGGGGGTACCCGGGAGACCCAGTACTTC. V usage is TRBV12-3 or TRBV12-4 and J usage is TRBJ2-5; 7 positions match TRBD2. This CDR3 has 15 residues. V lost 1 base and J lost 5; bases outside the gene matches: 7.

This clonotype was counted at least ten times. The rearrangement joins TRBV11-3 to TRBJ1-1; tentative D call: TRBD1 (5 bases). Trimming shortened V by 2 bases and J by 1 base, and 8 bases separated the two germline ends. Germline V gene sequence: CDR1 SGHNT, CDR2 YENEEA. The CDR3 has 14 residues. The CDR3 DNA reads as TGTGCCAGCAGCTTACGGGGGAGGAACACTGAAGCTTTCTTT. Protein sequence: CASSLRGRNTEAFF.

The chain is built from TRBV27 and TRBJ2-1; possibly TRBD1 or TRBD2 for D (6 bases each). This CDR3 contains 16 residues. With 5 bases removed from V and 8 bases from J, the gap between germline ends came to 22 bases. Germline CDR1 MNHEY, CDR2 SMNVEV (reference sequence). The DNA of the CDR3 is TGTGCCAGCAGTAGCTCTTGGGGGGCTGTTGTGGATGAGCAGTTCTTC. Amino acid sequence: CASSSSWGAVVDEQFF.